This TCR beta chain was captured in a study of blood T cell repertoires in COVID-19. Study-wide background: Sites across the United States, Italy and Spain contributed samples from acute and convalescent COVID-19. In each case, the material was cDNA or gDNA derived from T cells, B-cell-depleted T cells, or PBMCs.

Authors' data handling: Amplified reference gene primers provided the basis for estimating nucleated cell counts. Method: immunoSEQ multiplex PCR; TCRdb's copy keeps in-frame clones and lacks some. D and trimming were read from the DNA, whereas the V and J calls and clone size are those reported in that table. The data contain 35,000 to 45,000 clones, roughly nine tenths of them singletons. The sample holds one count of this clone. The source material was peripheral blood. The clonotype was recovered from a man between 45 and 60 years old with active COVID-19.

CDR3 residues: CASSFGLEGNTIYF. CDR3 coding DNA: TGTGCCAGCAGCTTTGGGTTGGAGGGAAACACCATATATTTT. V and J are TRBV11-2 and TRBJ1-3, with D uncertain. The CDR3 is 14 amino acids. V lost 3 bases and J lost 4, with 10 bases in between. Germline assignment: CDR1 SGHAT and CDR2 FQNNGV.